Listed here is a single T cell receptor (beta chain). The V gene lost 4 bases and the J gene lost 0 bases, with 14 bases spanning the gap. The CDR3 sequence is 16 residues long. Germline assignment: CDR1 SGHNT and CDR2 YYREEE (reference sequence). In Seattle, patients joined the study during active infection and were tracked longitudinally. As originally analysed: Estimated nucleated cell counts came from reference gene primer amplification. TCRdb's copy holds only in-frame clones and misses some; the assay was immunoSEQ multiplex PCR. The V and J calls and clone size were taken over from that table, and D and trimming were inferred from the DNA. The data hold around 60,000 clones, with around 80% observed a single time. The data are from a study of blood T cell repertoires in COVID-19. Looking at the study overall: There were acute and convalescent COVID-19 samples, and they came from the United States, Italy and Spain. PBMCs, B-cell-depleted T cells, or T cells were the source of the cDNA or gDNA that made up the material.

This clonotype was obtained from a young man with COVID-19, enrolled during active disease. Sequencing used peripheral blood. The chain recombines TRBV5-4 with TRBJ2-4; TRBD2 is a possible D gene (6 bases). CDR3 DNA sequence: TGTGCCAGCAGCGTGGGAGGCTTCTTAGCCAAAAACATTCAGTACTTC. Its protein product is CASSVGGFLAKNIQYF.